Following are 26 T cell receptor beta chains from one sample sequenced in a study of technical replicates of blood from a handful of donors. Here immunoSEQ multiplex PCR was the method, and the copy in TCRdb shows in-frame clones only, minus some. This table has approximately 58,000 clones, 70% to 90% appearing once. Source material: PBMCs. The receptors were sampled from a human donor in good health. Some clones in this sample may be carry-over from other donors' samples.

The rearrangement joins TRBV7-9 to TRBJ2-5, with TRBD2 identical over 11 bases. After removal of 5 bases from V and 4 bases from J, the junction contained 0 bases not matched to a gene. Germline CDR1 reads SEHNR; CDR2 reads FQNEAQ (reference sequence). The CDR3 extends over 13 amino acids. The CDR3 DNA reads TGTGCCAGCAGCGGGACTAGCGGAGAGACCCAGTACTTC. It specifies CASSGTSGETQYF.

The chain couples TRBV5-1 to TRBJ2-5; 8 positions match TRBD2. The junction had 12 bases not matched to a gene; V was cut back by 0 bases and J by 5 bases. The CDR3 loop spans 17 amino acids. The germline V gene has CDR1 SGHRS and CDR2 YFSETQ. The CDR3 spells CASSLGSGGPSGETQYF. CDR3 DNA: TGCGCCAGCAGCTTGGGAAGCGGGGGTCCCTCGGGGGAGACCCAGTACTTC.

The rearrangement joins TRBV6-5 to TRBJ2-7, with D maybe TRBD1 (6 bases). This CDR3 region has 15 residues. Per the germline V gene, CDR1 is MNHEY and CDR2 is SVGAGI. V was cut by 0 bases and J by 6 bases, with 15 bases left in between. As DNA, the CDR3 is TGTGCCAGCAGTTACTCCCGGGGCCGAGGGGGCGAGCAGTACTTC. Its translation: CASSYSRGRGGEQYF.

This rearrangement joins TRBV2 to TRBJ1-1, with D uncertain. The V end lost 0 bases, the J end lost 0 bases, and 23 bases lay between the germline ends. CDR1 and CDR2 from the germline V gene are SNHLY and FYNNEI. The CDR3 is 20 amino acids. CDR3 sequence reads: CASSEASGWWRRQMNTEAFF. The CDR3 coding sequence is TGTGCCAGCAGTGAAGCAAGCGGCTGGTGGAGGCGACAAATGAACACTGAAGCTTTCTTT.

J is TRBJ2-3 and V is TRBV2; D gene uncertain. The CDR3 runs to 14 residues. V shed 3 bases and J shed 6 bases, with 13 bases lying between them. Germline loops: CDR1 SNHLY, CDR2 FYNNEI. This chain's CDR3 is CASSDQAPVDTQYF. CDR3 nucleotides: TGTGCCAGCAGTGACCAGGCCCCCGTCGATACGCAGTATTTT.

The chain has TRBV5-1 and TRBJ1-1, with TRBD1 matching 9 bases. Looked up from germline, CDR1 is SGHRS and CDR2 is YFSETQ. Losses at the gene ends were 7 bases for V and 5 bases for J; bases not matched to a gene: 3. This CDR3 is built from 12 residues. CDR3 in amino acids: CASAGTGTEAFF. In DNA form, the CDR3 reads TGCGCCAGCGCCGGGACAGGGACTGAAGCTTTCTTT.

This chain connects TRBV6-5 to TRBJ1-2, with D maybe TRBD1 (5 bases). This CDR3 contains 16 residues. Germline V lookup: CDR1 MNHEY, CDR2 SVGAGI. V dropped 0 bases and J dropped 2 bases, with 13 bases sitting between them. CDR3 protein: CASSYSSQGGNYGYTF. CDR3 nucleotides: TGTGCCAGCAGTTACTCCTCCCAGGGTGGCAACTATGGCTACACCTTC.

This chain joins TRBV6-5 and TRBJ1-3; TRBD1 is a possible D gene (5 bases). This CDR3 comprises 15 residues. Trimming took off 5 bases at V and 4 bases at J, with 15 bases between the two ends. CDR1 is MNHEY and CDR2 is SVGAGI in the germline V gene. The CDR3 spells CASSRDLAGGNTIYF. In DNA form, the CDR3 reads TGTGCCAGCAGTCGGGACCTCGCGGGAGGAAACACCATATATTTT.

The chain is built from TRBV18 and TRBJ2-2; D is unclear. Trimming removed 3 bases from V and 7 bases from J, with 6 bases in between. The CDR3 runs 12 residues. CDR1 and CDR2 (germline): KGHSH, LQKENI. The chain's CDR3 is CASSPQYGELFF. CDR3 DNA: TGTGCCAGCTCACCCCAGTACGGGGAGCTGTTTTTT. Full variable domain (rest looked up from reference TRBV18 and TRBJ2-2): NAGVMQNPRHLVRRRGQEARLRCSPMKGHSHVYWYRQLPEEGLKFMVYLQKENIIDESGMPKERFSAEFPKEGPSILRIQQVVRGDSAAYFCASSPQYGELFFGEGSRLTVL.

The chain joins TRBV19 to TRBJ1-1, with 10 nucleotides matching TRBD1. Germline trimming cut 5 bases from V and 0 bases from J; bases unmatched to any gene: 6. Germline V CDR1 and CDR2: LNHDA, SQIVND (reference sequence). This CDR3 contains 16 residues. CDR3 coding DNA: TGTGCCAGTAGTCCAGACAGGGGGCTTATGAACACTGAAGCTTTCTTT. Translated, it gives CASSPDRGLMNTEAFF.

This sequence joins TRBV5-4 and TRBJ2-3; 10 bases match TRBD2. The CDR3 sequence is 16 residues long. Trimming took 5 bases from V and 1 from J; bases not matched to a gene: 7. The germline V gene has CDR1 SGHNT and CDR2 YYREEE (reference sequence). The CDR3 DNA reads TGTGCCAGCAGGGCCGATAGCGGGGGGCGCACAGATACGCAGTATTTT. Its translation: CASRADSGGRTDTQYF.

The chain combines TRBV6-9 with TRBJ2-7; D possibly corresponds to TRBD2 (5 bases). Per germline, CDR1 MNHGY and CDR2 SVAAGI. The ends were cut back, 10 bases at V and 1 base at J, with 11 bases in the middle. The CDR3 is 12 residues long. The CDR3 sequence is CAKREGSYEQYF. The CDR3 nucleotides are TGTGCCAAGAGGGAAGGGTCCTACGAGCAGTACTTC.

This clone came up a few times. This chain joins TRBV7-7 and TRBJ2-1; 8 bases agree with TRBD2. The CDR3 spans 13 residues. Losses at the gene ends were 5 bases for V and 10 bases for J; bases not matched to a gene: 7. Germline lookup yields CDR1 SSHAT and CDR2 FNYEAQ (reference sequence). The DNA of the CDR3 is TGTGCCAGCAGCATTAGCGGGAATCGGGAGCAGTTCTTC. It codes for CASSISGNREQFF.

This rearrangement joins TRBV5-6 to TRBJ1-1, with D possibly being TRBD1 (6 bases). Per germline, CDR1 SGHDT and CDR2 YYEEEE. Trimming took off 3 bases at V and 5 bases at J, with 14 bases between the two ends. This CDR3 region has 14 residues. CDR3 DNA: TGTGCCAGCAGCTCGGTGTACAGGGTAACTGAAGCTTTCTTT. Translation: CASSSVYRVTEAFF.

This clone was picked up one time. V is TRBV5-1 and J is TRBJ2-4; 9 bases align to TRBD2. The CDR3 runs to 15 residues. Germline CDR1 SGHRS, CDR2 YFSETQ. Trimming cost V 2 bases and J 1 base; bases outside gene matches: 1. Here the CDR3 reads CASSLTSGAKNIQYF. In DNA form, the CDR3 reads TGCGCCAGCAGCTTAACTAGCGGGGCCAAAAACATTCAGTACTTC.

This clone was detected a few times. This chain uses TRBV6-6 with TRBJ2-7; TRBD1 agrees at 7 bases. The J segment lost 2 bases and the V segment lost 6 bases, leaving 7 bases of the junction unmatched. Germline CDR1 is MNHNY and CDR2 is SVGAGI (reference sequence). The CDR3 covers 14 residues. The CDR3 nucleotides are TGTGCCAGCAGGGGACAGAGTAAAACCTACGAGCAGTACTTC. This gives the protein CASRGQSKTYEQYF.

The DNA for the CDR3 is TGCGCCAGCAGCCAAGACGGGGCGGGGGCCTACAATGAGCAGTTCTTC. Translated, it gives CASSQDGAGAYNEQFF. The chain has TRBV4-3 and TRBJ2-1, with 7 bases lining up with TRBD2. V trimming: 0 bases; J trimming: 2 bases; junction bases outside the gene matches: 4. The CDR3 is 16 residues long. Germline V gene lookup returns CDR1 LGHNA and CDR2 YSLEER.

V usage is TRBV7-2 and J usage is TRBJ1-2; 8 bases align to TRBD1. V trimming: 0 bases; J trimming: 4 bases; junction bases outside the gene matches: 7. The CDR3 loop spans 16 amino acids. CDR1 is SGHTA and CDR2 is FQGNSA in the germline V gene. The CDR3 is CASSLAGQGWGYGYTF. The DNA of the CDR3 is TGTGCCAGCAGCTTAGCCGGACAGGGATGGGGCTATGGCTACACCTTC.

The V gene is TRBV27, the J gene TRBJ1-6, with unresolved D. Germline V gene sequence: CDR1 MNHEY, CDR2 SMNVEV (reference sequence). The CDR3 runs 15 residues. Trimming cost V 2 bases and J 9 bases, with 14 bases left between them. CDR3: CASSLGHPTVSPLHF. The CDR3 DNA reads as TGTGCCAGCAGTTTAGGGCACCCAACGGTTTCACCCCTCCACTTT.

This chain links TRBV6-6 with TRBJ1-5, with D perhaps matching TRBD1 (6 bases). Germline lookup yields CDR1 MNHNY and CDR2 SVGAGI (reference sequence). Trimming left V 3 bases short and J 6 bases short, with 12 bases between. There are 14 residues in the CDR3. The CDR3 nucleotides are TGTGCCAGCAGTTATGTCAGGGGAATTCAGCCCCAGCATTTT. It encodes CASSYVRGIQPQHF.

The chain recombines TRBV19 with TRBJ2-5; D is undetermined. Germline CDR1 is LNHDA and CDR2 is SQIVND (reference sequence). This CDR3 region has 15 residues. V was trimmed by 5 bases and J by 2 bases, leaving 15 bases between them. CDR3 nucleotides: TGTGCCAGTAGTGGGTTTGAGACTCAACAAGAGACCCAGTACTTC. Its translation: CASSGFETQQETQYF.

CDR3 DNA: TGTGCCAGCAGCGCTCAGGGGGTTCGGTACGAGCAGTACTTC. It translates to CASSAQGVRYEQYF. The chain uses TRBV5-5 and TRBJ2-7; 7 bases are a match to TRBD1. J lost 4 bases, V lost 4 bases, and 8 bases had no gene match. CDR3 length equals 14 residues. In germline, CDR1 is SGHKS, CDR2 YYEKEE (reference sequence).

The chain recombines TRBV4-2 with TRBJ2-3; D remains unclear. This CDR3 has 16 amino acids. Trimming removed 0 bases at V and 0 bases at J, with 10 bases between. The V gene's germline CDR1 is LGHNA and CDR2 YNFKEQ. The chain's CDR3 is CASSQDFAQSTDTQYF. CDR3 nucleotides: TGTGCCAGCAGCCAAGATTTCGCACAAAGCACAGATACGCAGTATTTT.

The V and J genes are TRBV9 and TRBJ2-3; 13 bases map to TRBD2. The V gene end was trimmed by 4 bases and the J gene end by 5 bases; junction bases not matched to a gene: 7. The germline V gene has CDR1 SGDLS and CDR2 YYNGEE. The CDR3 runs 16 residues. The CDR3: CASSRGTSGKGDTQYF. CDR3 nucleotide sequence: TGTGCCAGCAGCCGAGGGACTAGCGGGAAGGGAGATACGCAGTATTTT.

This chain links TRBV30 with TRBJ2-7, with 7 bases that match TRBD1. The length of the CDR3 is 14 residues. V lost 1 base and J lost 4; bases outside the gene matches: 7. The germline CDR1 and CDR2 sequences are GTSNPN and SVGIG (reference sequence). The CDR3 loop reads CAWSGKGARYEQYF. In DNA form, the CDR3 reads TGTGCCTGGAGTGGAAAGGGGGCAAGGTACGAGCAGTACTTC.

This chain connects TRBV7-2 to TRBJ2-7, with D possibly being TRBD2 (5 bases). The CDR3 length is 14 residues. The ends were cut back, 2 bases at V and 0 bases at J, with 8 bases in the middle. Per germline, CDR1 SGHTA and CDR2 FQGNSA. The CDR3 loop is CASSLSRGSYEQYF. The CDR3 DNA sequence: TGTGCCAGCAGCTTAAGTCGGGGCTCCTACGAGCAGTACTTC.